Below are 2 T cell receptor beta chains sequenced from a single sample in a study of blood T cell repertoires in COVID-19. Data came from immunoSEQ multiplex PCR; TCRdb stores just in-frame clones and leaves some out. Of tens of thousands of clones listed, around 79% are singletons. The sample taken for sequencing was peripheral blood. The receptors were gathered from a human donor in a cohort sampled during active COVID-19.

The rearrangement uses TRBV10-3 and TRBJ2-3, with TRBD1 matching 8 bases. J was trimmed by 1 base and V by 2 bases; bases with no gene match: 11. CDR3 length: 18 amino acids. CDR1 and CDR2 from the germline V gene are ENHRY and SYGVKD. CDR3 residues: CAISETLPTGGGTDTQYF. The CDR3 nucleotides are TGTGCCATCAGTGAGACCCTCCCTACAGGGGGAGGCACAGATACGCAGTATTTT.

The rearrangement links TRBV18 to TRBJ2-2, with 7 bases matching TRBD1. The CDR3 is made up of 15 amino acids. Germline V gene sequence: CDR1 KGHSH, CDR2 LQKENI. Unmatched junction bases numbered 5, after V lost 2 bases and J lost 5 bases. Here the CDR3 reads CASSPRGGATGELFF. CDR3 bases: TGTGCCAGCTCACCAAGAGGGGGCGCAACCGGGGAGCTGTTTTTT.